These T cell receptor beta chains were read from a single sample in a study of OX40 agonist ivuxolimab in advanced cancers. The repertoire was sequenced with immunoSEQ multiplex PCR; TCRdb's copy has only in-frame clones and lacks some. The table records 60,000 to 80,000 clones, around 80% of them present only once. The sample consisted of CD4+ or CD8+ T cells sorted from blood, taken in a trial of the OX40 agonist ivuxolimab. These receptors all come from an adult with an advanced solid tumor such as melanoma, head and neck, liver or kidney cancer. CDR3s include the opening cysteine and the closing phenylalanine or tryptophan. The order of the fields is V gene, clone size, J gene, D gene, CDR3 DNA, CDR3 protein. D genes are given only for firm matches. The listing skips clone size in some rows; elsewhere it reads once, few, many or a size class.

V: TRBV18; size: NA; J: TRBJ2-1; D: TRBD2; DNA: TGTGCCAGCTCACCCACCGGGACTAGCGGGGGTTTTGAGCAGTTCTTC; CDR3: CASSPTGTSGGFEQFF
V: TRBV2; size: NA; J: TRBJ2-2; D: NA; DNA: TGTGCCAGCAGTGTCGGAGAGTTCGCCGGGGAGCTGTTTTTT; CDR3: CASSVGEFAGELFF
V: TRBV5-4; size: NA; J: TRBJ2-7; D: NA; DNA: TGTGCCAGCAGCTTGGATGCCAGGGTTGACGAGCAGTACTTC; CDR3: CASSLDARVDEQYF
V: TRBV6-5; size: NA; J: TRBJ1-3; D: NA; DNA: TGTGCCAGCAGTTACTCGATAAAAACTGACGGAAACACCATATATTTT; CDR3: CASSYSIKTDGNTIYF
V: TRBV5-5; size: NA; J: TRBJ2-7; D: NA; DNA: TGTGCCAGCAGCTTGGCAGGGCGTTACTCCTACGAGCAGTACTTC; CDR3: CASSLAGRYSYEQYF
V: TRBV30; size: NA; J: TRBJ1-1; D: NA; DNA: TGTGCCTGGAGTCCCTCCTTAGTTGGGGAAGCTTTCTTT; CDR3: CAWSPSLVGEAFF
V: TRBV7-3; size: NA; J: TRBJ1-6; D: TRBD1; DNA: TGTGCCAGCAGCTTGGGGACAGAAAATTCACCCCTCCACTTT; CDR3: CASSLGTENSPLHF
V: TRBV7-9; size: NA; J: TRBJ2-7; D: NA; DNA: TGTGCCAGCAGCTTAGATTATCGCGAGCAGTACTTC; CDR3: CASSLDYREQYF
V: TRBV21-1; size: NA; J: TRBJ1-5; D: NA; DNA: TGTGCCAGCAGCAAAGGCAGGGCACGCAATCAGCCCCAGCATTTT; CDR3: CASSKGRARNQPQHF
V: TRBV6-6; size: NA; J: TRBJ2-7; D: NA; DNA: TGTGCCAGCAGTTACGAGGAGGACTACGAGCAGTACTTC; CDR3: CASSYEEDYEQYF
V: TRBV23-1; size: NA; J: TRBJ1-1; D: NA; DNA: TGCGCCAGCAGTCGGGGGCAAGCTTTCTTT; CDR3: CASSRGQAFF
V: TRBV6-5; size: once; J: TRBJ1-2; D: TRBD1; DNA: TGTGCCAGCAGTCCGCAGACAGGGACGAAGCGCGGCTACACCTTC; CDR3: CASSPQTGTKRGYTF
V: TRBV28; size: NA; J: TRBJ1-4; D: NA; DNA: TGTGCCAGCAGTTCGCGGCAGGGAGGGGAAAAACTGTTTTTT; CDR3: CASSSRQGGEKLFF
V: TRBV29-1; size: NA; J: TRBJ2-3; D: NA; DNA: TGCAGCGTTGAAATGGCAGGCGGCACAGATACGCAGTATTTT; CDR3: CSVEMAGGTDTQYF
V: TRBV6-5; size: NA; J: TRBJ2-7; D: NA; DNA: TGTGCCAGCAGTCCCGGTTCGACCTACGAGCAGTACTTC; CDR3: CASSPGSTYEQYF
V: TRBV6-6; size: NA; J: TRBJ1-5; D: TRBD1; DNA: TGTGCCAGCAGACCGACAGGGCGCAATCAGCCCCAGCATTTT; CDR3: CASRPTGRNQPQHF
V: TRBV6-5; size: NA; J: TRBJ1-1; D: NA; DNA: TGTGCCAGCAGTTACTTCGGCAGGGGTAACACTGAAGCTTTCTTT; CDR3: CASSYFGRGNTEAFF
V: TRBV4-2; size: once; J: TRBJ1-3; D: TRBD1; DNA: TGTGCCAGCAGCCAAGAAAGGGGACAGGGATTCTCTGGAAACACCATATATTTT; CDR3: CASSQERGQGFSGNTIYF
V: TRBV13; size: NA; J: TRBJ1-1; D: NA; DNA: TGTGCCAGCAGCTTAGAGGTGGGGATGAACACTGAAGCTTTCTTT; CDR3: CASSLEVGMNTEAFF
V: TRBV2; size: NA; J: TRBJ2-7; D: NA; DNA: TGTGCCAGCAGTACCCCCGGGTCTAGGAGCTACGAGCAGTACTTC; CDR3: CASSTPGSRSYEQYF
V: TRBV7-3; size: NA; J: TRBJ2-2; D: NA; DNA: TGTGCCAGCAGCCCAGGGGGGTACACCGGGGAGCTGTTTTTT; CDR3: CASSPGGYTGELFF
V: TRBV21-1; size: NA; J: TRBJ1-2; D: NA; DNA: TGTGCCAGCAGCAAAGTGGGCTATGGCTACACCTTC; CDR3: CASSKVGYGYTF
V: TRBV11-2; size: NA; J: TRBJ2-7; D: TRBD2; DNA: TGTGCCAGCAGCCCAACCTTAGGACTAGCGGGAGGAGACGAGCAGTACTTC; CDR3: CASSPTLGLAGGDEQYF
V: TRBV11-3; size: NA; J: TRBJ1-1; D: NA; DNA: TGTGCCAGCAGCGGACAGCTGAACACTGAAGCTTTCTTT; CDR3: CASSGQLNTEAFF
V: TRBV19; size: NA; J: TRBJ1-3; D: NA; DNA: TGTGCCAGTAGACCACGGGGATCTCCTGGAAACACCATATATTTT; CDR3: CASRPRGSPGNTIYF
V: TRBV6-4; size: few; J: TRBJ2-2; D: TRBD2; DNA: TGTGCCAGCAAGACTAGCGACACCGGGGAGCTGTTTTTT; CDR3: CASKTSDTGELFF
V: TRBV6-5; size: NA; J: TRBJ1-3; D: NA; DNA: TGTGCCAGCAGAACAACAGGGTTGACTGGAAACACCATATATTTT; CDR3: CASRTTGLTGNTIYF
V: TRBV7-3; size: NA; J: TRBJ2-1; D: NA; DNA: TGTGCCAGCAGCTTAAGTGCGGGACAGAATGAGCAGTTCTTC; CDR3: CASSLSAGQNEQFF
V: TRBV13; size: NA; J: TRBJ1-2; D: TRBD1; DNA: TGTGCCAGCAGCCGCCGGGACAGGGGGCTCGATGGCTACACCTTC; CDR3: CASSRRDRGLDGYTF
V: TRBV6-5; size: NA; J: TRBJ1-1; D: NA; DNA: TGTGCCAGCAGCTTACAGGGTTTGGCTTTCTTT; CDR3: CASSLQGLAFF
V: TRBV4-1; size: few; J: TRBJ2-1; D: TRBD2; DNA: TGCGCCAGCAGCCAAGTAGGACTAGCCCGCCGGCAGTTCTTC; CDR3: CASSQVGLARRQFF
V: TRBV6-5; size: NA; J: TRBJ2-2; D: NA; DNA: TGTGCCAGCCAGAGGGGACCGAACACCGGGGAGCTGTTTTTT; CDR3: CASQRGPNTGELFF
V: TRBV2; size: NA; J: TRBJ1-2; D: TRBD1; DNA: TGTGCCAGCAGCCTTACAGGGGGCTATGGCTACACCTTC; CDR3: CASSLTGGYGYTF
V: TRBV7-8; size: NA; J: TRBJ2-5; D: NA; DNA: TGTGCCAGCAGCCTGCGACCCAAAGAGACCCAGTACTTC; CDR3: CASSLRPKETQYF
V: TRBV19; size: NA; J: TRBJ1-3; D: NA; DNA: TGTGCCAGTAGTATTCAATCTGCTTTCTCTGGAAACACCATATATTTT; CDR3: CASSIQSAFSGNTIYF
V: TRBV5-1; size: NA; J: TRBJ1-1; D: NA; DNA: TGCGCCAGCAGCTTGCCCGACGTGGGTGAAGCTTTCTTT; CDR3: CASSLPDVGEAFF
V: TRBV2; size: NA; J: TRBJ2-7; D: NA; DNA: TGTGCCAGCAGTGTGGAACGGAGGGGGCAAGGGGGGTACGAGCAGTACTTC; CDR3: CASSVERRGQGGYEQYF
V: TRBV4-1; size: NA; J: TRBJ2-2; D: NA; DNA: TGCGCCAGCAGCCAAGGTTATCGCTCGGCCACCGGGGAGCTGTTTTTT; CDR3: CASSQGYRSATGELFF
V: TRBV2; size: once; J: TRBJ1-5; D: NA; DNA: TGTGCCAGCAGTGAAGGCGGGCCCGGTATCAATCAGCCCCAGCATTTT; CDR3: CASSEGGPGINQPQHF
V: TRBV13; size: NA; J: TRBJ2-3; D: NA; DNA: TGTGCCAGCAGCTTATACAGGGCCGGGTTTTCGGATACGCAGTATTTT; CDR3: CASSLYRAGFSDTQYF
V: TRBV2; size: NA; J: TRBJ1-4; D: NA; DNA: TGTGCCAGCAGTGTCGCGGGAGGTGAAAAACTGTTTTTT; CDR3: CASSVAGGEKLFF
V: TRBV5-4; size: NA; J: TRBJ2-7; D: NA; DNA: TGTGCCAGCAGCTGGGACCACTACGAGCAGTACTTC; CDR3: CASSWDHYEQYF
V: TRBV30; size: NA; J: TRBJ1-1; D: TRBD1; DNA: TGTGCCTGGAGCTGGACAGGGTGGACTGAAGCTTTCTTT; CDR3: CAWSWTGWTEAFF
V: TRBV19; size: NA; J: TRBJ2-7; D: TRBD2; DNA: TGTGCCAGTAGTATAGAACTAACTAGCGTCGGATACGAGCAGTACTTC; CDR3: CASSIELTSVGYEQYF
V: TRBV7-2; size: NA; J: TRBJ1-1; D: NA; DNA: TGTGCCAGCAGCTTAGCGCAGGAGAACACTGAAGCTTTCTTT; CDR3: CASSLAQENTEAFF
V: TRBV15; size: NA; J: TRBJ1-1; D: NA; DNA: TGTGCCACCAGCAGAGGAGGGGGTTCCGGCACTGAAGCTTTCTTT; CDR3: CATSRGGGSGTEAFF
V: TRBV5-1; size: NA; J: TRBJ2-3; D: TRBD1; DNA: TGCGCCAGCAGCTCGGGACAGGGTCCAGATACGCAGTATTTT; CDR3: CASSSGQGPDTQYF
V: TRBV29-1; size: NA; J: TRBJ2-3; D: NA; DNA: TGCAGCGTTGAGTGTCCGGACAGAGCCCTCACAGATACGCAGTATTTT; CDR3: CSVECPDRALTDTQYF
V: TRBV5-1; size: NA; J: TRBJ1-5; D: NA; DNA: TGCGCCAGCAGCTTGGGGCAGGGAGATCAGCCCCAGCATTTT; CDR3: CASSLGQGDQPQHF
V: TRBV5-6; size: NA; J: TRBJ1-5; D: NA; DNA: TGTGCCAGCAGCGCAACAGGGAACGGCAATCAGCCCCAGCATTTT; CDR3: CASSATGNGNQPQHF
V: TRBV7-2; size: once; J: TRBJ1-1; D: NA; DNA: TGTGCCAGCAGCTCCCGAGCCGAACTGGCTTTCTTT; CDR3: CASSSRAELAFF
V: TRBV28; size: NA; J: TRBJ2-6; D: NA; DNA: TGTGCCAGCAGTTCTTTCGGCCTCTCTGGGGCCAACGTCCTGACTTTC; CDR3: CASSSFGLSGANVLTF
V: TRBV7-9; size: once; J: TRBJ1-5; D: NA; DNA: TGTGCCAGCAGCCGAACCGCGGGGAGTAGCAATCAGCCCCAGCATTTT; CDR3: CASSRTAGSSNQPQHF
V: TRBV5-1; size: NA; J: TRBJ2-7; D: TRBD2; DNA: TGCGCCAGCAGCTTACAGGGTAGACTAGCGGGAGGGGAGCAGTACTTC; CDR3: CASSLQGRLAGGEQYF
V: TRBV27; size: NA; J: TRBJ1-6; D: NA; DNA: TGTGCCAGCAGCCCAGAGCCCCTTAATTCACCCCTCCACTTT; CDR3: CASSPEPLNSPLHF
V: TRBV5-6; size: NA; J: TRBJ2-7; D: NA; DNA: TGTGCCAGCAGCGGGCAGTGGGGGGGCTTCTACGAGCAGTACTTC; CDR3: CASSGQWGGFYEQYF
V: TRBV10-2; size: NA; J: TRBJ2-3; D: NA; DNA: TGCGCCAGCAGGTCAGCGGTTACAGGCACAGATACGCAGTATTTT; CDR3: CASRSAVTGTDTQYF
V: TRBV7-9; size: once; J: TRBJ1-4; D: NA; DNA: TGTGCCAGCAGCATCCGAACAACTAATGAAAAACTGTTTTTT; CDR3: CASSIRTTNEKLFF
V: TRBV19; size: NA; J: TRBJ2-7; D: NA; DNA: TGTGCCAGTAGGGACGAGCAGTACTTC; CDR3: CASRDEQYF
V: TRBV5-1; size: few; J: TRBJ2-7; D: NA; DNA: TGCGCCAGCAGCGTAGAAGGGGGACCCTACGAGCAGTACTTC; CDR3: CASSVEGGPYEQYF